What follows are 25 T cell receptor beta chains derived from one specimen sequenced in a study of response to subunit inactivated influenza vaccine. TCRdb itself ran the RT-PCR reads through MiXCR, one entry per CDR3 protein. Among about 570,000 distinct CDR3 sequences listed, roughly 10% were seen once. These data were likewise used in another study, on T cells expressing NK-cell markers. That source adds: What made the TCR beta cDNA was 5'RACE template switching with UMIs.

Sequenced material: PBMCs from blood, taken on the day of vaccination. These receptors were obtained from a man aged 45-60 years who received an inactivated influenza vaccine.

This clonotype was observed many times. The J gene is TRBJ2-7, the V gene TRBV28; 10 nucleotides line up with TRBD1. CDR1 and CDR2 from the germline V gene are MDHEN and SYDVKM. V lost 6 bases, J lost 4 bases, and 12 bases stayed unmatched. This CDR3 is built from 16 residues. CDR3 amino acids: CASRGAGGQGYYEQYF. The CDR3 DNA reads TGTGCCAGCAGAGGGGCAGGGGGACAGGGGTATTACGAGCAGTACTTC.

The gene calls are TRBV5-1 and TRBJ2-3; 8 bases line up with TRBD1. Germline values: CDR1 SGHRS, CDR2 YFSETQ. The CDR3 is 14 residues long. Trimming removed 4 bases from V and 2 bases from J; junction bases left unmatched: 3. The CDR3 nucleotides read TGCGCCAGCAGCGCGGGACAGGACACAGATACGCAGTATTTT. As protein: CASSAGQDTDTQYF.

Regarding this clonotype: This sequence may be a read error, since a much larger clone differs from it by one base. The chain couples TRBV5-1 to TRBJ2-1, with D unresolved. Per the germline V gene, CDR1 is SGHRS and CDR2 is YFSETQ. V lost 4 bases and J 5 bases, leaving 10 bases between the germline ends. The CDR3 is 13 amino acids. CDR3 sequence: CASSPATNNEQFF. The CDR3 DNA sequence: TGCGCCAGCAGCCCAGCAACAAACAATGAGCAGTTCTTC.

Ten or more counts support this clonotype. The CDR3 loop reads CATSDTGTGVINEQFF. The CDR3 DNA is TGTGCCACCAGTGACACCGGGACAGGGGTCATTAATGAGCAGTTCTTC. This chain links TRBV24-1 with TRBJ2-1; 10 bases map to TRBD1. Unmatched junction bases numbered 9, after V lost 4 bases and J lost 7 bases. The CDR3 totals 16 residues. CDR1 KGHDR and CDR2 SFDVKD come from the germline V gene.

This clonotype was seen at least ten times. The CDR3 coding sequence is TGCAGTGCCGGAGGACAGGCACCCTCTGGAAACACCATATATTTT. This codes for CSAGGQAPSGNTIYF. The chain links TRBV20-1 to TRBJ1-3, with TRBD1 matching over 7 bases. The V and J ends lost 6 bases and 0 bases, in that order; junction bases with no gene match: 8. The CDR3 contains 15 residues. Germline lookup yields CDR1 DFQATT and CDR2 SNEGSKA (reference sequence).

A few counts support this clonotype. The gene calls are TRBV12-3 or TRBV12-4 and TRBJ1-5; D perhaps matches TRBD1 (6 bases). The CDR3 has 14 residues. V lost 3 bases and J 9 bases, leaving 15 bases between the germline ends. In DNA, the CDR3 is TGTGCCAGCAGTTTTTCCAGGGGCCGTTGGCCCCAGCATTTT. As protein: CASSFSRGRWPQHF.

The sample holds a few counts of this clonotype. V is TRBV20-1 and J is TRBJ2-1, with 12 bases identical to TRBD2. This CDR3 is 13 amino acids long. Germline CDR1 reads DFQATT; CDR2 reads SNEGSKA (reference sequence). J gave up 7 bases and V 8 bases, and 6 bases lay outside the gene matches. The CDR3 nucleotides are TGCAGTATTCTAGCGGGAGGGCGTAATGAGCAGTTCTTC. Translated, it gives CSILAGGRNEQFF.

Ten or more counts support this clonotype. This rearrangement joins TRBV5-1 to TRBJ1-1; tentative D call: TRBD1 (5 bases). There are 13 residues in the CDR3. V was cut by 2 bases and J by 5 bases, with 10 bases left in between. Looked up from germline, CDR1 is SGHRS and CDR2 is YFSETQ. The CDR3 sequence is CASSFQGLTEAFF. In DNA, the CDR3 is TGCGCCAGCAGCTTTCAGGGACTGACTGAAGCTTTCTTT.

The chain is built from TRBV11-2 and TRBJ2-2, with D uncertain. Germline loops: CDR1 SGHAT, CDR2 FQNNGV. V was cut by 3 bases and J by 6 bases, with 11 bases left in between. The CDR3 consists of 14 residues. The CDR3 DNA reads TGTGCCAGCAGCTTGGTCTTAGCCGCCGGGGAGCTGTTTTTT. Its protein product is CASSLVLAAGELFF.

This clonotype was seen many times. This chain uses TRBV20-1 with TRBJ1-5; 9 bases are a match to TRBD1. Germline lookup yields CDR1 DFQATT and CDR2 SNEGSKA (reference sequence). With 2 bases clipped from V and 7 bases from J, the junction kept 9 bases outside the gene matches. The CDR3 contains 15 residues. The CDR3 DNA reads TGCAGTGCTAGAAATAGGGACAGGGAATACCAGCCCCAGCATTTT. Its protein product is CSARNRDREYQPQHF.

Written as DNA, the CDR3 is TGTGCCAGCAGCGGCGGGGTAAAATCCTACAATGAGCAGTTCTTC. It translates to CASSGGVKSYNEQFF. This chain uses TRBV28 with TRBJ2-1; D may be TRBD2 (6 bases). The germline CDR1 and CDR2 sequences are MDHEN and SYDVKM. The V end was cut by 6 bases, the J end by 1 base, with 13 bases between. CDR3 length: 15 residues.

The chain recombines TRBV7-2 with TRBJ2-5; a weak D match, TRBD1 (6 bases). This CDR3 has 13 residues. Germline loops: CDR1 SGHTA, CDR2 FQGNSA. V dropped 8 bases and J dropped 3 bases, with 13 bases sitting between them. The CDR3 protein is CASGWGRKETQYF. The CDR3, as DNA: TGTGCCAGCGGCTGGGGGCGGAAAGAGACCCAGTACTTC. The complete variable domain, with remaining parts taken from reference TRBV7-2 and TRBJ2-5, reads GAGVSQSPSNKVTEKGKDVELRCDPISGHTALYWYRQSLGQGLEFLIYFQGNSAPDKSGLPSDRFSAERTGGSVSTLTIQRTQQEDSAVYLCASGWGRKETQYFGPGTRLLVL.

The genes are TRBV7-2 and TRBJ2-1, with D unclear. Germline V gives CDR1 SGHTA, CDR2 FQGNSA. V was shortened by 3 bases and J by 6 bases, with 9 bases between the two germline ends. The CDR3 has 13 residues. CDR3 coding DNA: TGTGCCAGCAGCTTTGGTTATTTCAATGAGCAGTTCTTC. Its translation: CASSFGYFNEQFF.

This clonotype has more than one count but fewer than ten. The V and J genes are TRBV6-2 or TRBV6-3 and TRBJ2-2, with D uncertain. The CDR3 extends over 12 amino acids. The germline V gene encodes CDR1 MNHEY and CDR2 SVGEGT. Trimming took 1 base from V and 8 from J, leaving 5 bases between them. This chain's CDR3 is CASSYWRGELFF. CDR3 sequence (DNA): TGTGCCAGCAGTTACTGGCGAGGGGAGCTGTTTTTT.

In the case of this clonotype: The conserved closing phenylalanine or tryptophan is absent in this CDR3, likely reflecting a read error. The CDR3 DNA reads TGCAGTGGTGCCGGGACACTCTACGAGCAGTACTTG. Translation gives CSGAGTLYEQYL. J is TRBJ2-7 and V is TRBV20-1, with D possibly TRBD1 on 6 matching bases. The germline V gene has CDR1 DFQATT and CDR2 SNEGSKA (reference sequence). The CDR3 length is 12 residues. Trimming pared 7 bases from V and 3 bases from J, leaving 13 bases between.

This clonotype came up many times. The chain carries TRBV7-9 and TRBJ2-2, with TRBD1 as a possible D gene (6 bases). Germline assignment: CDR1 SEHNR and CDR2 FQNEAQ (reference sequence). CDR3 length: 15 amino acids. Trimming took off 4 bases at V and 6 bases at J, with 15 bases between the two ends. CDR3 amino acids: CASSSGQSAPGELFF. The CDR3, as DNA: TGTGCCAGCAGCTCAGGACAGTCAGCCCCCGGGGAGCTGTTTTTT.

The chain combines TRBV29-1 with TRBJ2-2, with 13 nucleotides matching TRBD2. J was trimmed by 5 bases and V by 6 bases; bases with no gene match: 6. The CDR3 totals 15 residues. Germline CDR1 reads SQVTM; CDR2 reads ANQGSEA. CDR3 sequence reads: CSVRGTSGVTGELFF. CDR3 DNA: TGCAGCGTCCGAGGGACTAGCGGGGTAACCGGGGAGCTGTTTTTT.

This clonotype was observed many times. The chain uses TRBV12-3 or TRBV12-4 and TRBJ2-3, with 10 bases identical to TRBD2. V was clipped by 6 bases and J by 2 bases; unmatched bases: 8. This CDR3 spans 16 amino acids. Written as DNA, the CDR3 is TGTGCCAGCAGGGCAGTTACTAGCGGGATCACAGATACGCAGTATTTT. Translated: CASRAVTSGITDTQYF.

The table lists this clonotype with a few counts. This chain connects TRBV7-3 to TRBJ2-1, with 10 bases fitting TRBD2. Per germline, CDR1 SGHTA and CDR2 FQGTGA. This CDR3 contains 15 residues. Unmatched junction bases numbered 8, after V lost 4 bases and J lost 8 bases. The CDR3 DNA follows: TGTGCCAGCAGCTCCTCTAGCGGGAGTAGCTATGAGCAGTTCTTC. This sequence encodes CASSSSSGSSYEQFF.

The chain combines TRBV10-3 with TRBJ2-2, with D possibly called TRBD1 or TRBD2 (5 bases each). V shed 4 bases and J shed 4 bases, with 10 bases lying between them. This CDR3 has 14 residues. CDR1 and CDR2 (germline): ENHRY, SYGVKD. The CDR3, as DNA: TGTGCCATCAGTGCCGGGACCTTCACCGGGGAGCTGTTTTTT. Amino acid sequence: CAISAGTFTGELFF.

This clonotype was seen only a few times. The chain combines TRBV7-2 with TRBJ2-5, with 10 bases fitting TRBD2. V shed 6 bases and J 4 bases; nucleotides not matched to a gene: 8. The CDR3 has 15 amino acids. From germline, CDR1 is SGHTA and CDR2 FQGNSA. DNA for the CDR3: TGTGCCAGCAGGCTACTAGCGGGATTGGGAGAGACCCAGTACTTC. Residues: CASRLLAGLGETQYF.

As concerns this clonotype: Because the CDR3's place on the DNA is in doubt, the DNA is left out and the CDR3 is given as listed by TCRdb. The chain is built from TRBV5-1 and TRBJ2-3; TRBD2 is taken as the D call from the table, unchecked against the DNA. CDR1 and CDR2 (germline): SGHRS, YFSETQ. The CDR3 region is 17 residues in length, termini included. CDR3 protein: CASSLAVGGGAIDTQCF.

This clonotype was found a few times. This chain links TRBV4-1 with TRBJ2-7; D is unclear. V gave up 2 bases and J gave up 3 bases, with 11 bases separating them. CDR1 is MGHRA and CDR2 is YSYEKL in the germline V gene. This CDR3 comprises 14 residues. The CDR3 here is CASSQISQDYEQYF. In DNA, the CDR3 is TGCGCCAGCAGCCAAATAAGTCAAGACTACGAGCAGTACTTC.

V usage is TRBV20-1 and J usage is TRBJ2-5, with a possible D match to TRBD2 (6 bases). The length of the CDR3 is 13 residues. Germline V gene sequence: CDR1 DFQATT, CDR2 SNEGSKA (reference sequence). Trimming stripped 6 bases from V and 4 bases from J, with 15 bases between. Here the CDR3 reads CSAFRTIGETQYF. For the CDR3, the DNA is TGCAGTGCCTTCCGGACTATAGGAGAGACCCAGTACTTC.

At least ten counts were recorded for this clonotype. This rearrangement joins TRBV12-3 or TRBV12-4 to TRBJ2-3, with a possible D match to TRBD2 (6 bases). Trimming removed 5 bases from V and 14 bases from J, with 14 bases in between. The CDR3 has 11 residues. CDR3: CASSTRDLPYF. In nucleotides, the CDR3 is TGTGCCAGCAGTACGCGGGACCTCCCGTATTTT.